Listed below are T cell receptor beta chains from one sample, sequenced in a study of tissue T cells after allogeneic stem cell transplantation. Sequenced by immunoSEQ multiplex PCR; TCRdb stores in-frame clones only, minus some. The data hold just under 10,000 clones, with about three fifths observed a single time. Material: tissue from the jejunum, obtained at autopsy. These receptors were taken from a woman between 18 and 50 years old with breast cancer. Both conserved end residues are part of each CDR3. D genes are given only for firm matches. Clone size is given for some rows only: seen once, a few or many times, or a class if the clone is expanded.

TRBV6-4	TRBD2	TRBJ2-3	15	medium-sized	CASSDIAGGQDTQYF	TGTGCCAGCAGTGACATAGCGGGGGGGCAGGATACGCAGTATTTT
TRBV5-1	.	TRBJ1-2	15	.	CASTPRRGSNYGYTF	TGCGCCAGCACCCCCCGGAGGGGGTCCAACTATGGCTACACCTTC
TRBV6-5	.	TRBJ1-6	14	medium-sized	CASTPRGEDSPLHF	TGTGCCAGCACTCCCAGGGGAGAGGATTCACCCCTCCACTTT
TRBV19	.	TRBJ2-7	15	.	CASSIPGMGTYEQYF	TGTGCCAGTAGTATCCCCGGCATGGGGACCTACGAGCAGTACTTC
TRBV6-2/TRBV6-3	.	TRBJ1-4	14	medium-sized	CASSFPGQHEKLFF	TGTGCCAGCAGTTTCCCCGGCCAGCATGAAAAACTGTTTTTT
TRBV21-1	.	TRBJ1-5	16	.	CASSKRPGPLRQPQHF	TGTGCCAGCAGCAAAAGGCCGGGACCCCTGAGGCAGCCCCAGCATTTT
TRBV7-2	.	TRBJ2-5	13	few	CASSLVGSETQYF	TGTGCCAGCAGCTTAGTGGGCTCAGAGACCCAGTACTTC
TRBV5-1	TRBD2	TRBJ2-5	15	.	CASSWTSGGEETQYF	TGCGCCAGCAGTTGGACTAGCGGAGGAGAAGAGACCCAGTACTTC
TRBV7-7	TRBD2	TRBJ2-1	15	.	CASSLGSGVDNEQFF	TGTGCTAGCAGCTTAGGTAGCGGGGTTGACAATGAGCAGTTCTTC
TRBV6-1	.	TRBJ1-1	12	once	CASSDQGTEAFF	TGTGCCAGCAGTGATCAGGGCACTGAAGCTTTCTTT
TRBV5-1	.	TRBJ1-3	15	.	CASSLPQGNGNTIYF	TGCGCCAGCAGCCTACCCCAGGGGAACGGAAACACCATATATTTT
TRBV6-1	.	TRBJ2-7	14	.	CASSEDSRGYEQYF	TGTGCCAGCAGTGAAGACAGTCGGGGCTACGAGCAGTACTTC
TRBV6-5	.	TRBJ1-6	14	.	CASSRNRRDSPLHF	TGTGCCAGCAGTAGAAATCGGAGGGACTCACCCCTCCACTTT
TRBV12-3/TRBV12-4	.	TRBJ2-7	11	medium-sized	CASSFAAEQYF	TGTGCCAGCAGTTTTGCGGCGGAGCAGTACTTC
TRBV3-1/TRBV3-2	TRBD2	TRBJ2-5	14	.	CASSRRGVGETQYF	TGTGCCAGCAGCCGGCGGGGGGTGGGAGAGACCCAGTACTTC
TRBV29-1	.	TRBJ2-1	13	.	CSVGQGFYNEQFF	TGCAGCGTAGGCCAGGGCTTTTACAATGAGCAGTTCTTC
TRBV6-6	.	TRBJ1-1	12	.	CASRGGRAEAFF	TGTGCCAGCAGGGGGGGGAGGGCTGAAGCTTTCTTT
TRBV7-2	TRBD2	TRBJ2-7	16	once	CASSLGPAGNSYEQYF	TGTGCCAGCAGCTTAGGGCCAGCGGGGAACTCCTACGAGCAGTACTTC
TRBV11-3	TRBD1	TRBJ2-6	16	once	CASSLGDRAGANVLTF	TGTGCCAGCAGCTTAGGCGACAGGGCTGGGGCCAACGTCCTGACTTTC
TRBV18	.	TRBJ1-5	12	medium-sized	CASSQENQPQHF	TGTGCCAGCTCACAGGAAAATCAGCCCCAGCATTTT
TRBV30	TRBD1	TRBJ2-3	14	.	CAWTTTGWSDTQYF	TGTGCCTGGACCACGACAGGGTGGTCAGATACGCAGTATTTT
TRBV5-6	TRBD1	TRBJ1-1	15	medium-sized	CASSLFQGAHTEAFF	TGTGCCAGCAGCTTGTTCCAGGGGGCCCATACTGAAGCTTTCTTT